Listed below are T cell receptor beta chains from one sample, sequenced in a study of blood T cells in healthy people across ages. TCRdb ran MiXCR on the 5' RACE reads and lists one entry per CDR3 protein. The table includes around 940,000 distinct CDR3 sequences, around 54% detected once. The sequencing input was blood. These receptors all stem from a woman aged 60-75 years in good health. Each CDR3 is given with its conserved first and last residue. D genes are given only for firm matches. Rows give clone size only sometimes, using once, few, many, or a class for an expanded clone.

v_gene	j_gene	d_gene	abundance	CDR3nt	CDR3aa
TRBV12-3/TRBV12-4	TRBJ1-4	-	-	TGTGCCAGCAGTTTCACTATGGGACATCGGGAAAAACTGTTTTTT	CASSFTMGHREKLFF
TRBV27	TRBJ1-4	-	-	TGTGCCAGCAAGGCGAATGAAAAACTGTTTTTT	CASKANEKLFF
TRBV20-1	TRBJ2-7	-	-	TGCAGTGCTAGAAACAGGGTTTTGACCTACGAGCAGTACTTC	CSARNRVLTYEQYF
TRBV7-2	TRBJ2-1	-	few	TGTGCCAGCATCCAAGCGGGCGCCTACAATGAGCAGTTCTTC	CASIQAGAYNEQFF
TRBV15	TRBJ1-2	-	-	TGTGCCACCAGCAGTGCCCTACCTTACTATGGCTACACCTTC	CATSSALPYYGYTF
TRBV7-2	TRBJ2-7	-	-	TGTGCCAGCAGAGGGGCGGGGTACGAGCAGTACTTC	CASRGAGYEQYF
TRBV24-1	TRBJ2-3	TRBD2	-	TGTGCCACCAGTGATTTGATGGGGGAGGGCCCGCATACGCAGTATTTT	CATSDLMGEGPHTQYF
TRBV25-1	TRBJ2-3	TRBD1	few	TGTGCCAGCAGTGGAAGGGGGCTCAGGGATACGCAGTATTTT	CASSGRGLRDTQYF
TRBV29-1	TRBJ2-3	TRBD2	-	TGCAGCGTTGAAGAGGGCCAGCGGGGTAGCACAGATACGCAGTATTTT	CSVEEGQRGSTDTQYF
TRBV6-5	TRBJ2-7	TRBD2	few	TGTGCCAGCAGTTCGCGGACTAGCGGGAGGCACGAGCAGTACTTC	CASSSRTSGRHEQYF
TRBV28	TRBJ2-2	-	-	TGTGCCAGCAGGGAAGTGTGGAACACCGGGGAGCTGTTTTTT	CASREVWNTGELFF
TRBV29-1	TRBJ2-3	-	-	TGCAGCGTTGTCCTAGGCCGCACAGATACGCAGTATTTT	CSVVLGRTDTQYF
TRBV4-2	TRBJ2-7	-	few	TGTGCCAGCAGCCAAGCCGTCTTGGTAGCACCCTACGAGCAGTACTTC	CASSQAVLVAPYEQYF
TRBV28	TRBJ2-2	TRBD2	-	TGTGCCAGCAGTTCTTTAGCGGGCCGGATTAACACCGGGGAGCTGTTTTTT	CASSSLAGRINTGELFF
TRBV7-8	TRBJ2-3	TRBD2	-	TGTGCCACCATACTAGCGGCTAGCACAGATACGCAGTATTTT	CATILAASTDTQYF
TRBV4-1	TRBJ2-3	TRBD2	-	TGCGCCAGCAGCCAATTGCGGGAGGGCACAGATACGCAGTATTTT	CASSQLREGTDTQYF
TRBV4-2	TRBJ2-7	-	-	TGTGCCAGCAGCACTGGGGCAGCGATATCCTACGAGCAGTACTTC	CASSTGAAISYEQYF
TRBV11-1	TRBJ2-7	-	few	TGTGCCAGCAGCCGACAGCCACCCCCAGAGGAGCAGTACTTC	CASSRQPPPEEQYF
TRBV9	TRBJ2-2	-	-	TGTGCCAGCAGTCCTAGCCCCGGGGAGCTGTTTTTT	CASSPSPGELFF
TRBV5-4	TRBJ1-4	TRBD1	-	TGTGCCAGCAGCTTGTACAGGGGGATGTCTAATGAAAAACTGTTTTTT	CASSLYRGMSNEKLFF
TRBV7-3	TRBJ2-7	TRBD2	-	TGTGCCAGCAGCTCCTTAGCGGGAGTCAAAGGGGAGCAGTACTTC	CASSSLAGVKGEQYF
TRBV5-1	TRBJ2-1	TRBD1	-	TGCGCCAGCTGCTCAAACACAGGGGAGAGGTACAATGAGCAGTTCTTC	CASCSNTGERYNEQFF
TRBV29-1	TRBJ1-4	TRBD1	-	TGCAGCGCCCGGACAGGCTCTGATGAAAAACTGTTTTTT	CSARTGSDEKLFF
TRBV20-1	TRBJ2-3	TRBD2	few	TGCAGTGCCGGAAATCGAGCGGGGAGCACAGATACGCAGTATTTT	CSAGNRAGSTDTQYF
TRBV11-2	TRBJ2-1	-	once	TGTGCCAGCAGCCCTACCGCCAGGGCCACCTCCTACAATGAGCAGTTCTTC	CASSPTARATSYNEQFF
TRBV10-1	TRBJ1-1	-	-	TGCGCCAGCAGCGGACAGCCCAACACTGAAGCTTTCTTT	CASSGQPNTEAFF
TRBV7-3	TRBJ2-3	TRBD2	-	TGTGCCAGCAGCGGGGGTGGGCTAGCGGGAACAGATACGCAGTATTTT	CASSGGGLAGTDTQYF
TRBV28	TRBJ2-7	TRBD1	few	TGTGCCAGCAGTAGGTCTGGACAGGGGACCTACGAGCAGTACTTC	CASSRSGQGTYEQYF
TRBV24-1	TRBJ2-5	-	-	TGTGCCACCAGCGACGCTAAGAGAGGCCGAGAGACCCAGTACTTC	CATSDAKRGRETQYF
TRBV28	TRBJ2-6	-	once	TGTGCCAGCAGACCCCACGGGGTACAGGGTGTCCCTGGGGCCAACGTCCTGACTTTC	CASRPHGVQGVPGANVLTF
TRBV7-2	TRBJ2-7	TRBD2	-	TGTGCCAGCAGCTTTTCTAGCGGGACCTACGAGCAGTACTTC	CASSFSSGTYEQYF
TRBV7-9	TRBJ2-7	-	-	TGTGCCACCCTTGGGGGGCTCGAGCAGTACTTC	CATLGGLEQYF
TRBV4-3	TRBJ2-1	-	few	TGCGCCAGCAGCCAAGAAAGACAGTCCTACAATGAGCAGTTCTTC	CASSQERQSYNEQFF
TRBV12-3/TRBV12-4	TRBJ1-6	-	-	TGTGCCAGCAGTTTTGGATCCGGGGCTTCACCCCTCCACTTT	CASSFGSGASPLHF
TRBV4-3	TRBJ2-7	-	many	TGCGCCAGCAGCCAAGATGCTGGCTACGAGCAGTACTTC	CASSQDAGYEQYF
TRBV6-5	TRBJ2-7	-	-	TGTGCCAGCAATGACCCTTGGGGAGCCGAGCAGTACTTC	CASNDPWGAEQYF
TRBV3-1	TRBJ1-6	TRBD1	-	TGTGCCAGCAGCGCGGGACAGACCAATTCACCCCTCCACTTT	CASSAGQTNSPLHF
TRBV5-1	TRBJ2-1	-	-	TGCGCCAGCAGCGTGGCAAGTGGGAATGATGAGCAGTTCTTC	CASSVASGNDEQFF
TRBV27	TRBJ1-2	TRBD1	few	TGTGCCAGCAGTCCGGACAGGAATTTATTCTATGGCTACACCTTC	CASSPDRNLFYGYTF
TRBV6-6	TRBJ2-3	-	-	TGTTCCAGCAGTTTGGAGGGTTATACGCAGTATTTT	CSSSLEGYTQYF
TRBV12-3/TRBV12-4	TRBJ2-7	-	few	TGTGCCAGCAGTTTAGGGCGGGACCCCGCCTACGAGCAGTACTTC	CASSLGRDPAYEQYF
TRBV9	TRBJ2-7	TRBD2	few	TGTGCCAGCAGCGTAGACCCTGGACTAGCGGGGTGGGGCCCCTACGAGCAGTACTTC	CASSVDPGLAGWGPYEQYF
TRBV28	TRBJ2-7	-	few	TGTGCCAGCAGGGATACGGGAAGGGCCCTGGGCGAGCAGTACTTC	CASRDTGRALGEQYF
TRBV20-1	TRBJ1-2	TRBD1	few	TGCAGTGCTAGAGCCGTAGAGGGGGACAGGGCATTTGGCGATGGCTACACCTTC	CSARAVEGDRAFGDGYTF
TRBV4-2	TRBJ2-2	-	-	TGTGCCAGCAGCCAGGCACGTGGGAGAGGAAACACCGGGGAGCTGTTTTTT	CASSQARGRGNTGELFF
TRBV3-1	TRBJ1-2	TRBD1	few	TGTGCCAGCAGCCAAGAGGGGGACAGCAGGAGCTACACCTTC	CASSQEGDSRSYTF
TRBV6-6	TRBJ2-6	-	-	TGTGCCACACCAGCCCCTGGGGCCAACGTCCTGACTTTC	CATPAPGANVLTF
TRBV5-1	TRBJ2-2	TRBD1	-	TGTGCCAGCAGTCGGACAGGGGGTAACACCGGGGAGCTGTTTTTT	CASSRTGGNTGELFF
TRBV28	TRBJ1-4	TRBD1	-	TGTGCCACACGGACAGGGTATAATGAAAAACTGTTTTTT	CATRTGYNEKLFF
TRBV5-1	TRBJ2-1	TRBD2	-	TGCGCCAGCACCCTTGGGCTAGCGGGAGAGGGCGTTGAGCAGTTCTTC	CASTLGLAGEGVEQFF
TRBV12-3/TRBV12-4	TRBJ2-4	TRBD1	-	TGTGCCAGCTGCATCGGGACAGTAAAAAACATTCAGTACTTC	CASCIGTVKNIQYF